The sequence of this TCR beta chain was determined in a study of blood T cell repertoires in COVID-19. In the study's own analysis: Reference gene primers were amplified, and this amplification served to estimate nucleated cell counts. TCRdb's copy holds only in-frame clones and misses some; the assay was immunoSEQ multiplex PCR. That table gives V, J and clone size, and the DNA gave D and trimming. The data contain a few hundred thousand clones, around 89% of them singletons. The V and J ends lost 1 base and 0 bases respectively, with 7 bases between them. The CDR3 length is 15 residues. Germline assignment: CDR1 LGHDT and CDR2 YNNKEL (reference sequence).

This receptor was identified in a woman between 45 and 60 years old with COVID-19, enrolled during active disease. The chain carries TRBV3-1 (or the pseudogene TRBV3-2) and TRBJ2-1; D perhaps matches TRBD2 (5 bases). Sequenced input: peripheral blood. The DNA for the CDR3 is TGTGCCAGCAGCCAAGCGGGAAGCTCCTACAATGAGCAGTTCTTC. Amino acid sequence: CASSQAGSSYNEQFF.